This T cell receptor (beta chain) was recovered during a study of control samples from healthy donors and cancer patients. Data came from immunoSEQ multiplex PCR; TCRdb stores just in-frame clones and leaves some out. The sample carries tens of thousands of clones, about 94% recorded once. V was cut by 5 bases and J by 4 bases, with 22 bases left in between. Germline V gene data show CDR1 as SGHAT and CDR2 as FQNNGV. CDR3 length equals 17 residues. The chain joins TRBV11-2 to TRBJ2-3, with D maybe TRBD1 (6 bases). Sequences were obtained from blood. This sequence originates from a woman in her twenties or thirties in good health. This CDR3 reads CASSERRGSREPDTQYF. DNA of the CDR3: TGTGCCAGCAGCGAAAGAAGGGGGTCCAGAGAGCCAGATACGCAGTATTTT.